The 15 T cell receptor beta chains in this list originate from one sample, sequenced in a study of identical twins. TCRdb re-called the 5' RACE reads through MiXCR, storing one row per CDR3 protein. The top ten hold approximately 0.49% of the sample, which has about 530,000 distinct CDR3 sequences, more than 20% seen once. The same sample was also studied in work on yellow fever vaccine responses in identical twins.

The sample was CD4+ T cells sorted from blood. All receptors derive from a woman younger than 35 in good health.

This clonotype was counted a few times. This chain connects TRBV5-1 to TRBJ1-1; the D is unclear. This CDR3 is built from 15 residues. With 0 bases removed from V and 0 bases from J, the gap between germline ends came to 9 bases. The germline V gene encodes CDR1 SGHRS and CDR2 YFSETQ. CDR3 loop: CASSLEVELNTEAFF. The CDR3, as DNA: TGCGCCAGCAGCTTGGAGGTAGAGTTGAACACTGAAGCTTTCTTT.

The chain uses TRBV12-3 or TRBV12-4 and TRBJ2-1; TRBD2 matches at 13 bases. V lost 3 bases to trimming and J lost 16 bases; unmatched junction nucleotides: 9. The CDR3 has 14 residues. CDR3 DNA sequence: TGTGCCAGCAGTTTTCGACTAGCGGGGGGCCCAACATTCTTC. It translates to CASSFRLAGGPTFF.

The CDR3 coding sequence is TGTGCCAGCAGCGACGACAGGGGAAAGAACACTGAAGCTTTCTTT. It yields the protein CASSDDRGKNTEAFF. The genes are TRBV7-8 and TRBJ1-1; 8 bases fit TRBD1. Germline V gene data show CDR1 as SGHVS and CDR2 as FQNEAQ. The CDR3 extends over 15 amino acids. V lost 5 bases to trimming and J lost 1 base; unmatched junction nucleotides: 6.

The chain links TRBV2 to TRBJ2-5, with 11 bases lining up with TRBD2. V lost 5 bases, J lost 5 bases, and 10 bases stayed unmatched. CDR3 size: 16 residues. Germline V CDR1 and CDR2: SNHLY, FYNNEI. The CDR3: CASSLQLAGVGETQYF. For the CDR3, the DNA is TGTGCCAGCAGTCTCCAACTAGCGGGAGTGGGGGAGACCCAGTACTTC. The full variable domain, its missing parts supplied by reference TRBV2 and TRBJ2-5, is EPEVTQTPSHQVTQMGQEVILRCVPISNHLYFYWYRQILGQKVEFLVSFYNNEISEKSEIFDDQFSVERPDGSNFTLKIRSTKLEDSAMYFCASSLQLAGVGETQYFGPGTRLLVL.

V is TRBV5-1 and J is TRBJ2-1, with D tentatively TRBD1 or TRBD2 (5 bases each). V lost 1 base, J lost 8 bases, and 28 bases lay in between. The CDR3 spans 19 residues. CDR1 and CDR2 from the germline V gene are SGHRS and YFSETQ. The CDR3 nucleotides read TGCGCCAGCAGCTTGATCCCCTTCGGGGCGGGCCTAACGGTGGATGAGCAGTTCTTC. It codes for CASSLIPFGAGLTVDEQFF. Variable domain in full (rest from reference TRBV5-1 and TRBJ2-1): KAGVTQTPRYLIKTRGQQVTLSCSPISGHRSVSWYQQTPGQGLQFLFEYFSETQRNKGNFPGRFSGRQFSNSRSEMNVSTLELGDSALYLCASSLIPFGAGLTVDEQFFGPGTRLTVL.

The CDR3 loop reads CASRAPVAGENTGELFF. Here the CDR3 DNA reads TGTGCCAGCAGGGCCCCTGTGGCGGGGGAAAACACCGGGGAGCTGTTTTTT. The chain combines TRBV4-2 with TRBJ2-2, with 7 bases matching TRBD2. V was clipped by 6 bases and J by 2 bases; unmatched bases: 12. The CDR3 is 17 residues long. Per germline, CDR1 LGHNA and CDR2 YNFKEQ.

The chain joins TRBV5-1 to TRBJ2-1, with D possibly TRBD1 on 6 matching bases. V lost 0 bases to trimming and J lost 8 bases, with 9 bases between them. The CDR3 is made up of 13 amino acids. Per germline, CDR1 SGHRS and CDR2 YFSETQ. CDR3 amino acids: CASSLDRDHEQFF. The CDR3 coding sequence is TGCGCCAGCAGCTTGGACAGGGACCATGAGCAGTTCTTC.

This clonotype occurred a few times. The chain joins TRBV20-1 to TRBJ1-1; possibly TRBD1 for D (5 bases). The germline V gene encodes CDR1 DFQATT and CDR2 SNEGSKA (reference sequence). This CDR3 is 14 amino acids long. The CDR3 region is CSGVMGRKNTEAFF. The CDR3 DNA is TGCAGCGGAGTCATGGGACGGAAGAACACTGAAGCTTTCTTT.

This clonotype was seen more than once but under ten times. The chain links TRBV6-5 to TRBJ2-7, with a weak D call TRBD2 (6 bases). The germline gives CDR1 MNHEY, CDR2 SVGAGI. V lost 0 bases and J lost 2, with 14 bases in between. The CDR3 spans 16 residues. CDR3 nucleotide sequence: TGTGCCAGCAGTTACTCGAGAGGGAAGCGGGCCTACGAGCAGTACTTC. It codes for CASSYSRGKRAYEQYF.

The V and J genes are TRBV12-3 or TRBV12-4 and TRBJ2-2; 7 nucleotides align to TRBD1. The CDR3 length is 15 residues. With V trimmed by 5 bases and J by 1 base, 4 bases remained unmatched. The CDR3, as DNA: TGTGCCAGCAGTGATAGACAGGGGAACACCGGGGAGCTGTTTTTT. Protein: CASSDRQGNTGELFF.

The V gene is TRBV15, the J gene TRBJ2-1; a possible D gene is TRBD2 (6 bases). In germline, CDR1 is LNHNV, CDR2 YYDKDF (reference sequence). Trimming stripped 3 bases from V and 4 bases from J, with 10 bases between. The CDR3 has 14 residues. In nucleotides, the CDR3 is TGTGCCACCAGCAGGGGGGGTGGGTACAATGAGCAGTTCTTC. It translates to CATSRGGGYNEQFF.

A few counts support this clonotype. The chain employs TRBV20-1 and TRBJ1-6; D is uncertain. The CDR3 is made up of 13 amino acids. Germline CDR1 DFQATT, CDR2 SNEGSKA (reference sequence). Trimming left V 5 bases short and J 4 bases short, with 9 bases between. This CDR3 is CSASGPYNSPLHF. CDR3 nucleotide sequence: TGCAGTGCTTCGGGTCCTTATAATTCACCCCTCCACTTT.

This rearrangement joins TRBV6-2 or TRBV6-3 to TRBJ2-7; no definite D call. This CDR3 region has 13 residues. V lost 0 bases and J lost 4, with 7 bases in between. CDR1 is MNHEY, CDR2 SVGEGT, per germline. The CDR3 nucleotides are TGTGCCAGCAGTTACTCGAGAGAGTACGAGCAGTACGTC. Protein: CASSYSREYEQYV.

The rearrangement joins TRBV25-1 to TRBJ2-5; perhaps TRBD2 as D (5 bases). The CDR3 spans 15 residues. Germline lookup yields CDR1 MGHDK and CDR2 SYGVNS. Between the trimmed V and J ends, which lost 2 bases and 6 bases, there was a span of 16 bases. The CDR3 here is CASSEPGIFMKTQYF. DNA for the CDR3: TGTGCCAGCAGTGAACCGGGGATTTTTATGAAGACCCAGTACTTC.

The J gene is TRBJ2-7, the V gene TRBV4-1, with 13 bases fitting TRBD2. Germline values: CDR1 MGHRA, CDR2 YSYEKL. This CDR3 is 16 amino acids long. V was pared by 1 base and J by 6 bases, with 6 bases of the junction left unmatched. The CDR3 reads CASSQGTSGRDSEQYF. CDR3 DNA sequence: TGCGCCAGCAGCCAAGGTACTAGCGGGAGGGACTCCGAGCAGTACTTC.